The T cell receptor (beta chain) under discussion was sequenced for a study of response to subunit inactivated influenza vaccine. This clonotype was picked up many times. Its antigen is not identified. Notes on the study in general: The study's authors posited that every seasonal influenza vaccination enlists few new T cells.

Via MiXCR, TCRdb re-called the RT-PCR reads, giving one row per CDR3 protein. The sample has approximately 500,000 distinct CDR3 sequences, 10% to 15% seen once. Trimming stripped 4 bases from V and 0 bases from J, with 6 bases between. The CDR3 has 13 residues. Germline V lookup: CDR1 ENHRY, CDR2 SYGVKD. Source: PBMCs from blood, taken roughly 47 days after vaccination. This chain uses TRBV10-3 with TRBJ1-1, with unresolved D. The sequence was collected from a man in his forties or fifties who received an inactivated influenza vaccine. As DNA, the CDR3 is TGTGCCATCAGTGGTAGCTTGAACACTGAAGCTTTCTTT. Residues: CAISGSLNTEAFF.